The rows below give T cell receptor beta chains drawn from one sample of a study of T cell responses to AZD1222 COVID-19 vaccine. Profiling relied on immunoSEQ multiplex PCR, and the TCRdb table lists in-frame clones only, not all of them. Among 100,000 to 130,000 clones listed, about nine tenths were seen once. This specimen was peripheral blood, taken 28 days after the second AZD1222 dose. These receptors were taken from an adult who received the AZD1222 COVID-19 vaccine. Each CDR3 is given with its conserved first and last residue. The order of the fields is clone size, CDR3 length, D gene, V gene, J gene, CDR3 protein, CDR3 DNA. The D gene is left open where the match is weak. Clone size is shown for a subset of rows, as once, few, many or a class of expanded clone.

abundance: few
len: 16
d_gene: -
v_gene: TRBV5-6
j_gene: TRBJ1-1
CDR3aa: CASSPFQGPANTEAFF
CDR3nt: TGTGCCAGCAGCCCTTTCCAGGGGCCAGCGAACACTGAAGCTTTCTTT

abundance: -
len: 14
d_gene: -
v_gene: TRBV11-2
j_gene: TRBJ2-7
CDR3aa: CASSLVRGVYEQYF
CDR3nt: TGTGCCAGCAGCTTAGTCCGAGGGGTTTACGAGCAGTACTTC

abundance: few
len: 13
d_gene: TRBD1
v_gene: TRBV12-3/TRBV12-4
j_gene: TRBJ1-1
CDR3aa: CASSRTGGAEAFF
CDR3nt: TGTGCCAGCAGCCGGACAGGGGGTGCTGAAGCTTTCTTT

abundance: once
len: 12
d_gene: -
v_gene: TRBV4-1
j_gene: TRBJ1-1
CDR3aa: CASSQGTVEAFF
CDR3nt: TGCGCCAGCAGCCAAGGGACAGTTGAAGCTTTCTTT

abundance: -
len: 14
d_gene: -
v_gene: TRBV3-1/TRBV3-2
j_gene: TRBJ2-5
CDR3aa: CASSNQNTQETQYF
CDR3nt: TGTGCCAGCAGCAACCAGAATACGCAAGAGACCCAGTACTTC

abundance: -
len: 13
d_gene: -
v_gene: TRBV20-1
j_gene: TRBJ2-3
CDR3aa: CSASRGSTDTQYF
CDR3nt: TGCAGTGCTAGTCGGGGGAGCACAGATACGCAGTATTTT

abundance: -
len: 14
d_gene: TRBD1
v_gene: TRBV5-4
j_gene: TRBJ1-2
CDR3aa: CASSVTTGQGFYTF
CDR3nt: TGTGCCAGCAGCGTAACGACGGGACAGGGATTCTACACCTTC

abundance: -
len: 13
d_gene: -
v_gene: TRBV19
j_gene: TRBJ1-3
CDR3aa: CASSQQVGYTIYF
CDR3nt: TGTGCCAGTAGTCAACAGGTGGGGTACACCATATATTTT

abundance: -
len: 15
d_gene: TRBD1
v_gene: TRBV3-1/TRBV3-2
j_gene: TRBJ1-1
CDR3aa: CASSEPQTGDTEAFF
CDR3nt: TGTGCCAGCAGCGAACCACAGACAGGGGACACTGAAGCTTTCTTT

abundance: -
len: 14
d_gene: -
v_gene: TRBV5-5
j_gene: TRBJ2-5
CDR3aa: CASSLTEAQETQYF
CDR3nt: TGTGCCAGCAGCCTGACAGAAGCACAAGAGACCCAGTACTTC

abundance: -
len: 16
d_gene: -
v_gene: TRBV15
j_gene: TRBJ2-3
CDR3aa: CATSRDQTRSTDTQYF
CDR3nt: TGTGCCACCAGCAGAGACCAGACACGCAGCACAGATACGCAGTATTTT

abundance: -
len: 14
d_gene: -
v_gene: TRBV5-1
j_gene: TRBJ1-2
CDR3aa: CASSLALPEDGYTF
CDR3nt: TGCGCCAGCAGCTTGGCCTTGCCGGAGGATGGCTACACCTTC

abundance: -
len: 14
d_gene: -
v_gene: TRBV7-9
j_gene: TRBJ1-5
CDR3aa: CASSAGISNQPQHF
CDR3nt: TGTGCCAGCTCCGCAGGGATCAGCAATCAGCCCCAGCATTTT

abundance: -
len: 16
d_gene: -
v_gene: TRBV1
j_gene: TRBJ1-2
CDR3aa: CTSSQELGWANYGYTF
CDR3nt: TGCACCAGCAGCCAAGAATTGGGTTGGGCTAACTATGGCTACACCTTC

abundance: -
len: 14
d_gene: -
v_gene: TRBV6-5
j_gene: TRBJ2-2
CDR3aa: CASRRQGNTGELFF
CDR3nt: TGTGCCAGCCGTAGGCAGGGGAACACCGGGGAGCTGTTTTTT

abundance: -
len: 14
d_gene: -
v_gene: TRBV2
j_gene: TRBJ2-3
CDR3aa: CASSEAGAHDTQYF
CDR3nt: TGTGCCAGCAGTGAGGCAGGGGCCCATGATACGCAGTATTTT

abundance: -
len: 16
d_gene: -
v_gene: TRBV4-1
j_gene: TRBJ1-4
CDR3aa: CASSQGTGGANEKLFF
CDR3nt: TGCGCCAGCAGCCAAGGTACCGGGGGCGCTAATGAAAAACTGTTTTTT

abundance: -
len: 12
d_gene: -
v_gene: TRBV9
j_gene: TRBJ2-1
CDR3aa: CASSGTDNEQFF
CDR3nt: TGTGCCAGCAGCGGGACGGATAATGAGCAGTTCTTC

abundance: -
len: 16
d_gene: TRBD1
v_gene: TRBV7-2
j_gene: TRBJ1-2
CDR3aa: CASSSLGQDQDYGYTF
CDR3nt: TGTGCCAGCAGCTCATTAGGACAGGACCAAGACTATGGCTACACCTTC

abundance: -
len: 14
d_gene: -
v_gene: TRBV19
j_gene: TRBJ1-5
CDR3aa: CASSYGQLNQPQHF
CDR3nt: TGTGCCAGTAGTTATGGACAGCTAAATCAGCCCCAGCATTTT

abundance: -
len: 13
d_gene: TRBD2
v_gene: TRBV9
j_gene: TRBJ2-5
CDR3aa: CPVAGGQGETQYF
CDR3nt: TGCCCGGTAGCGGGAGGCCAGGGGGAGACCCAGTACTTC

abundance: -
len: 13
d_gene: -
v_gene: TRBV25-1
j_gene: TRBJ1-3
CDR3aa: CASSSPGGNTIYF
CDR3nt: TGTGCCAGCAGCTCTCCGGGAGGAAACACCATATATTTT

abundance: once
len: 13
d_gene: -
v_gene: TRBV5-1
j_gene: TRBJ1-5
CDR3aa: CASSLTGPQPQHF
CDR3nt: TGCGCCAGCAGCTTGACCGGCCCCCAGCCCCAGCATTTT

abundance: -
len: 16
d_gene: -
v_gene: TRBV4-1
j_gene: TRBJ1-5
CDR3aa: CASSHVGQGINQPQHF
CDR3nt: TGCGCCAGCAGCCATGTGGGGCAGGGGATTAATCAGCCCCAGCATTTT

abundance: -
len: 13
d_gene: -
v_gene: TRBV10-1
j_gene: TRBJ2-1
CDR3aa: CASSFTGYNEQFF
CDR3nt: TGCGCCAGCAGTTTTACAGGATACAATGAGCAGTTCTTC

abundance: -
len: 12
d_gene: -
v_gene: TRBV5-8
j_gene: TRBJ1-2
CDR3aa: CASSEDSYGYTF
CDR3nt: TGTGCCAGCAGCGAGGACAGCTATGGCTACACCTTC